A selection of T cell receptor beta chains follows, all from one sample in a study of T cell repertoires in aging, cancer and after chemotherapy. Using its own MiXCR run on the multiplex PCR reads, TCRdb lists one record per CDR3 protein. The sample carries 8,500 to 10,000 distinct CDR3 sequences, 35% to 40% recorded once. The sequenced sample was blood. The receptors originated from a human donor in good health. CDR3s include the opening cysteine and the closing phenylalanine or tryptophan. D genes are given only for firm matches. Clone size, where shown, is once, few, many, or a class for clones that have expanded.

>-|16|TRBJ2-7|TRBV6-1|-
CASSEEGHLVTYEQYF
TGTGCCAGCAGTGAAGAGGGACACCTCGTGACCTACGAGCAGTACTTC
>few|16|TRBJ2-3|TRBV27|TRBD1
CASSRPGQGGTDTQYF
TGTGCCAGCAGTCGGCCGGGACAGGGAGGAACAGATACGCAGTATTTT
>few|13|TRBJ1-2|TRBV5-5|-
CASSLEGTYGYTF
TGTGCCAGCAGCTTAGAGGGCACTTATGGCTACACCTTC
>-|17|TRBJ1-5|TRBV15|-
CATSRDLPGASNQPQHF
TGTGCCACCAGCAGAGACCTCCCAGGGGCGAGCAATCAGCCCCAGCATTTT
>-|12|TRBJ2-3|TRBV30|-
CAWNWDTDTQYF
TGTGCCTGGAACTGGGACACAGATACGCAGTATTTT
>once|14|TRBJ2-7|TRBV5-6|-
CASSLPGSLEEQYF
TGTGCCAGCAGCTTACCGGGAAGTTTAGAAGAGCAGTACTTC
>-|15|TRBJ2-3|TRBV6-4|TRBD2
CASSDSVSGSDTQYF
TGTGCCAGCAGTGACTCAGTTAGCGGGAGTGATACGCAGTATTTT
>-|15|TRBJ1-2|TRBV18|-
CASSPEASSNYGYTF
TGTGCCAGCTCACCAGAGGCCTCCTCTAACTATGGCTACACCTTC
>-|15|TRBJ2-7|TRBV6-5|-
CASSSQGTNSYEQYF
TGTGCCAGCAGTTCACAGGGCACAAACTCCTACGAGCAGTACTTC
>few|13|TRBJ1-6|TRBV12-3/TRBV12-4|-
CASSLVFDSPLHF
TGTGCCAGCAGTTTAGTCTTTGATTCACCCCTCCACTTT
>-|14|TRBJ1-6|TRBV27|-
CASSLSLRNSPLHF
TGTGCCAGCAGTCTCTCGCTCAGAAATTCACCCCTCCACTTT
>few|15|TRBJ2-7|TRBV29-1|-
CSVEEQQGGTYEQYF
TGCAGCGTTGAAGAACAACAGGGGGGGACCTACGAGCAGTACTTC
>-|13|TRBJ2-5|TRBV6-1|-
CASSLDRKETQYF
TGTGCCAGCAGTTTAGACCGAAAAGAGACCCAGTACTTC
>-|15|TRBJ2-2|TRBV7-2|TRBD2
CASSVPSGRAGELFF
TGTGCCAGCAGCGTACCTAGCGGGCGGGCCGGGGAGCTGTTTTTT
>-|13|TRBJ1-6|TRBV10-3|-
CASSREPGSPLHF
TGTGCCAGCAGCCGGGAGCCGGGGTCACCCCTCCACTTT
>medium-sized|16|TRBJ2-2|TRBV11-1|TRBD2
CASSPSSGMGTGELFF
TGTGCCAGCAGCCCCTCTAGCGGGATGGGCACCGGGGAGCTGTTTTTT
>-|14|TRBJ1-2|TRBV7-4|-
CASSYLQGYYGYTF
TGTGCCAGCAGCTACCTACAGGGTTACTATGGCTACACCTTC
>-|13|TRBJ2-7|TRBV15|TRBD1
CATWDRGRYEQYF
TGTGCCACCTGGGACAGGGGGAGGTACGAGCAGTACTTC
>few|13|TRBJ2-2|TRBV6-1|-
CASSEWRTGELFF
TGTGCCAGCAGTGAATGGCGCACCGGGGAGCTGTTTTTT
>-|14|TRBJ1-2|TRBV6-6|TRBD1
CASSLQGVHYGYTF
TGTGCCAGCAGCTTACAGGGGGTACACTATGGCTACACCTTC
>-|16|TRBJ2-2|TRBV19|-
CASSISHRLNTGELFF
TGTGCCAGTAGTATAAGCCATAGATTGAACACCGGGGAGCTGTTTTTT
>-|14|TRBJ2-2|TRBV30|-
CAWSVATETGELFF
TGTGCCTGGAGTGTGGCTACAGAGACCGGGGAGCTGTTTTTT
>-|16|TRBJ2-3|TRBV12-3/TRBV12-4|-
CASSLGPGGDTDTQYF
TGTGCCAGCAGTTTAGGCCCAGGCGGAGACACAGATACGCAGTATTTT
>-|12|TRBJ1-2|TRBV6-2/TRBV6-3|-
CASSYGGLGYTF
TGTGCCAGCAGTTACGGTGGGTTGGGCTACACCTTC
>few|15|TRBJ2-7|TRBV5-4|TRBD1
CASSFSRTGAYEQYF
TGTGCCAGCAGCTTTAGCCGGACAGGGGCCTACGAGCAGTACTTC
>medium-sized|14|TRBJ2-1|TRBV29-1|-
CSVEVRAAYNEQFF
TGCAGCGTTGAGGTTAGGGCGGCATACAATGAGCAGTTCTTC
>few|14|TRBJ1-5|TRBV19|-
CASSIGRSNQPQHF
TGTGCCAGTAGTATCGGACGGTCCAATCAGCCCCAGCATTTT
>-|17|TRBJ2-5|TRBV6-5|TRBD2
CASSYSLLAGGGETQYF
TGTGCCAGCAGTTACTCGTTATTAGCGGGAGGTGGGGAGACCCAGTACTTC
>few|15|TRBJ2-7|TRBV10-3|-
CAISEATGRSYEQYF
TGTGCCATCAGTGAGGCTACAGGGAGGAGCTACGAGCAGTACTTC
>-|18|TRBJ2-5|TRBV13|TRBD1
CASSLHIRPRQGRETQYF
TGTGCCAGCAGCTTGCATATCCGCCCCCGACAGGGCCGCGAGACCCAGTACTTC
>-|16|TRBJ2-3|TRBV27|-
CASRFSPGRNADTQYF
TGTGCCAGCAGATTCTCCCCAGGGCGGAACGCAGATACGCAGTATTTT
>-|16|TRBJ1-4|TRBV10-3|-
CAISEGQLPTNEKLFF
TGTGCCATCAGTGAGGGACAGCTCCCAACTAATGAAAAACTGTTTTTT